This T cell receptor (beta chain) was obtained from a study of blood T cell repertoires in COVID-19 (dated by TCRdb to the early 2020s). For the wider study: Collaborator samples came from the United States, Italy and Spain and covered acute and convalescent phases of COVID-19. The material from the prospective study consisted of cDNA or gDNA derived from T cells, B-cell-depleted T cells, or PBMCs. Subjects who had been exposed to COVID-19, were actively infected with it, or had recovered from it provided the deeply sampled blood TCRbeta repertoires that made up the dataset. The repertoires were released in a freely available public database meant as a resource for research on the immune response to SARS-CoV-2. The samples were drawn from two sources: the first 160 participants of the ongoing ImmuneRACE study, and 1,000 to 1,500 subjects contributed by 6 global collaborators. Nearly every sample came with metadata listing a de-identified subject ID, COVID-19 status, age in years and sex. HLA class I and class II types, where available, came from metadata supplied by the sample provider rather than from assay-based typing.

To note about this clone: What this receptor recognizes is not known. No base quality information exists; no much larger clone differs at one position.

The full study reports these points: How much clinical and demographic metadata was included differed by source and by participant, and the metadata was provided uncurated.

TCRbeta CDR3 regions were amplified from genomic DNA using the immunoSEQ Assay, a bias-controlled multiplex PCR. The published analysis was carried out like this. Nucleated cell counts per sample were estimated from amplification of reference gene primers within the assay. To quantify the absolute abundance of each unique TCRbeta CDR3 rearrangement, sequence reads were collapsed and filtered. For each sample, productive Simpson clonality was calculated by taking the square root of Simpson's diversity index across productive rearrangements. The table was pulled from immuneACCESS by TCRdb, which kept in-frame rearrangements only. Such tables lose some clones; where checked, under half of the loss comes from unresolved V genes, and the rest has no known cause. V, J and clone size were drawn from that table, and D and trimming were deduced from the DNA. The sample has 300,000 to 350,000 clones on record, about four fifths of them singletons. The ten largest clones capture 2.5% to 3% of the sample.

Each collaborating institution followed its own protocols to collect whole blood in K2EDTA tubes. Collaborator samples were shipped for TCRbeta analysis as frozen whole blood, isolated PBMCs, or DNA extracted from either sample type. Its CDR3 holds 17 amino acids, cysteine through phenylalanine. Only CDR3 DNA remains: 51 bases, in frame from the first base. Ends trimmed: V by 0 bases, J by 3 bases; bases unmatched to a gene: 11. CDR1 and CDR2, per the germline V gene, are SGHRS and YFSETQ. The specimen was peripheral blood. The rearranged segments are TRBV5-1 and TRBJ2-7; the junction holds 8 bases that match TRBD2. This receptor was obtained from a man younger than 45 with active or convalescent COVID-19. CDR3 reads: CASSLGAPGGSGYEQYF. The DNA sequence reads TGCGCCAGCAGCTTGGGGGCCCCGGGAGGGAGCGGCTACGAGCAGTACTTC. With all but the CDR3 taken from the reference TRBV5-1 and TRBJ2-7 genes, the full variable domain is: KAGVTQTPRYLIKTRGQQVTLSCSPISGHRSVSWYQQTPGQGLQFLFEYFSETQRNKGNFPGRFSGRQFSNSRSEMNVSTLELGDSALYLCASSLGAPGGSGYEQYFGPGTRLTVT.